This entry is about one T cell receptor (beta chain). Its antigen is as yet unknown. This specimen belongs to a study of cytomegalovirus exposure and HLA in healthy donors. Notes on the study in general: Reportedly, cytomegalovirus status was diagnosed with high sensitivity and specificity. TCR beta sequences reportedly predicted most subjects' HLA-A and HLA-B alleles accurately.

CDR1 is SGHAT and CDR2 is FQNNGV in the germline V gene. V shed 3 bases, J shed 3 bases, and the junction held 6 bases outside the gene matches. The CDR3 totals 15 residues. Use of 60 Vbeta and 13 Jbeta primers characterized the PCR. Data came from immunoSEQ multiplex PCR; TCRdb stores just in-frame clones and leaves some out. In the table there are 95,000 to 130,000 clones, 70% to 80% of which are singletons. The chain couples TRBV11-2 to TRBJ2-7, with 9 bases that match TRBD2. Sequencing was carried out using PBMCs. The receptor was derived from a young man in good health and CMV-seropositive. The CDR3 sequence: CASSFKREDFYEQYF. The CDR3 DNA reads TGTGCCAGCAGCTTTAAGCGGGAGGATTTCTACGAGCAGTACTTC.